The entry below gives a single T cell receptor beta chain sequence along with its context. This sample stems from a study of blood T cell repertoires in COVID-19. In the study overall: Both acute and convalescent COVID-19 samples were obtained from the United States, Italy and Spain.

In the original analysis: The authors estimated nucleated cell counts from reference gene primer amplification. Data came from immunoSEQ multiplex PCR; TCRdb stores just in-frame clones and leaves some out. The D gene and trimming were derived from the DNA, and the V and J assignments and clone size from that table. The table has over 70,000 clones, around 76% seen once; the top ten hold approximately 16%. The receptor comes from a man aged 70 or older with active or convalescent COVID-19. Sequenced sample: peripheral blood.

CDR3 residues: CASRHDRAGGYTF. Written as DNA, the CDR3 is TGTGCCAGCAGACATGACAGGGCGGGGGGCTACACCTTC. This chain uses TRBV11-2 with TRBJ1-2; TRBD1 matches 7 bases. The germline gives CDR1 SGHAT, CDR2 FQNNGV. V shed 6 bases and J 8 bases; nucleotides not matched to a gene: 9. CDR3 size: 13 residues.